This note documents a single T cell receptor (beta chain) sequence. Antigen unknown. The junction does not match germline at one end; this may be a read error. The data were obtained in a study of tumor and adjacent non-tumor tissue in lung cancer. The library came from three nested PCR rounds adapted from ARM-PCR protocols. TCRdb ran MiXCR on the multiplex PCR reads and lists one entry per CDR3 protein. The profile shows under 80,000 distinct CDR3 sequences, under 80% of them singletons. Study results and limitations: Tumor TCR diversity, when higher, was linked to shorter survival.

No cell sorting was done before RNA was extracted from the tissue. This non-tumor lung sample came from over 3 cm beyond the tumor edge. CDR3 length equals 16 residues. Germline V gene data show CDR1 as SGHDN and CDR2 as FVKESK. The chain carries TRBV14 and TRBJ2-5, with 14 bases aligning to TRBD2. Specimen: distant non-tumor lung tissue. The source is a man aged 55 to 70 with non-small cell lung cancer. The CDR3 nucleotides read TGTGCCACCATCAGCTGGACTAGCGGGAGGCAAGAGACCCAATACTTC. Its protein is CATISWTSGRQETQYF.